This is a list of T cell receptor beta chains from one sample in a study of T cell responses to AZD1222 COVID-19 vaccine. Measured with immunoSEQ multiplex PCR; TCRdb has only the in-frame clones, and not every one. In the table there are 120,000 to 150,000 clones, around 92% of which are singletons. The sample here was peripheral blood, taken on day 0 of AZD1222 vaccination. The receptors were sampled from an adult in good health. Each CDR3 is given with its conserved first and last residue. The D gene is left open where the match is weak. Part of the rows lack a size; the others show once, few, many or a class for expanded clones.

j_call v_call clone_size d_call cdr3_nt cdr3_aa
TRBJ1-5 TRBV2 NA NA TGTGCGACGGGACGGAGCAATCAGCCCCAGCATTTT CATGRSNQPQHF
TRBJ2-7 TRBV7-6 NA NA TGTGCCAGCAGCTTAGAGGCAGGCCTTCCCTACGAGCAGTACTTC CASSLEAGLPYEQYF
TRBJ2-3 TRBV6-5 NA NA TGTGCCAGCAGTCCCGGGACTCGTCGCACAGATACGCAGTATTTT CASSPGTRRTDTQYF
TRBJ1-2 TRBV19 NA NA TGTGCCAGTAGTGGCAGGGGAGGTAACTATGGCTACACCTTC CASSGRGGNYGYTF
TRBJ2-2 TRBV6-5 NA NA TGTGCCAGCAGTTACTCGGGCAGGGCCGGGGAGCTGTTTTTT CASSYSGRAGELFF
TRBJ2-7 TRBV27 medium-sized TRBD1 TGTGCCAGCAGCCTACGGGTGGGACAGGGCTACGAGCAGTACTTC CASSLRVGQGYEQYF
TRBJ1-1 TRBV27 NA TRBD1 TGTGCCAGCAGTGGCTGGGACAGCCGTCGGGCTGAAGCTTTCTTT CASSGWDSRRAEAFF
TRBJ1-2 TRBV3-1/TRBV3-2 NA NA TGTGCCAGCAGCCAAGATCGACGATGGGTTCTTGGCTACACCTTC CASSQDRRWVLGYTF
TRBJ1-1 TRBV5-8 NA NA TGTGCCAGCAGCCCCGAGGAGGGACAAATGAACACTGAAGCTTTCTTT CASSPEEGQMNTEAFF
TRBJ1-5 TRBV6-2/TRBV6-3 NA NA TGTGCCAGCAGTTCTATACAGGGCATCAATCAGCCCCAGCATTTT CASSSIQGINQPQHF
TRBJ2-7 TRBV2 NA NA TGTGCCAGCATGAGCGCTGGAAGCGAGCAGTACTTC CASMSAGSEQYF
TRBJ1-6 TRBV19 NA TRBD1 TGTGCCAGTAGCCGTAATCACAGGGGGCTTAATTCACCCCTCCACTTT CASSRNHRGLNSPLHF
TRBJ2-3 TRBV13 NA NA TGTGCCAGCAGCCTTTCTGGTGGGGGAGAGTTGGATACGCAGTATTTT CASSLSGGGELDTQYF
TRBJ2-1 TRBV18 NA TRBD1 TGTGCCAGCTCGACCTTGGGACAGGGGCTGGGAGGTACCTACAATGAGCAGTTCTTC CASSTLGQGLGGTYNEQFF
TRBJ2-7 TRBV19 NA NA TGTGCCAGTAGTATAGATAGGGCAGGGACCTCCTACGAGCAGTACTTC CASSIDRAGTSYEQYF
TRBJ2-5 TRBV5-1 NA TRBD1 TGCGCCAGCAGCGCGCCGGGACAGCAAGAGACCCAGTACTTC CASSAPGQQETQYF
TRBJ2-5 TRBV19 NA NA TGTGCCAGCGGCCCCCGAGGTGCAGAGACCCAGTACTTC CASGPRGAETQYF
TRBJ2-2 TRBV19 NA NA TGTGCCAGTAGTCCCCGAAAAGGAGGGGCCGGGGAGCTGTTTTTT CASSPRKGGAGELFF
TRBJ2-3 TRBV5-4 few TRBD2 TGTGCCAGCAGCTCCGGGACTAGCGGTGTGGCACGCACAGATACGCAGTATTTT CASSSGTSGVARTDTQYF
TRBJ1-6 TRBV28 NA TRBD1 TGTGCCAGCAGTTTACGTAAGCAGGGGGCATCCTATAATTCACCCCTCCACTTT CASSLRKQGASYNSPLHF
TRBJ1-5 TRBV7-2 NA NA TGTGCCAGCAGCTCTTTGTCGGGGTATAGCAATCAGCCCCAGCATTTT CASSSLSGYSNQPQHF
TRBJ2-7 TRBV10-3 NA NA TGTGCCATCAGTGAGTCCATTGGGGACGAGCAGTACTTC CAISESIGDEQYF
TRBJ1-2 TRBV4-3 NA NA TGCGCCAGCAGCCCCCAAATTTGGGGCTATGGCTACACCTTC CASSPQIWGYGYTF
TRBJ1-2 TRBV5-1 once NA TGCGCCAGCAGCCCACCAGAGGGGAGCTATGGCTACACCTTC CASSPPEGSYGYTF
TRBJ1-5 TRBV30 NA TRBD1 TGTGCCTGGAGGGAACAGGGGACGACTCAGCCCCAGCATTTT CAWREQGTTQPQHF
TRBJ1-4 TRBV27 NA NA TGTGCCAGCAGTCCGCTGGGAGGCGAAAAACTGTTTTTT CASSPLGGEKLFF
TRBJ2-1 TRBV11-2 NA TRBD1 TGTGCCAGCAGCCGAATGACAGGGAGTGGCAATGAGCAGTTCTTC CASSRMTGSGNEQFF
TRBJ1-3 TRBV10-3 few NA TGTGCCATCAGTTCGGGAAACACCATATATTTT CAISSGNTIYF
TRBJ2-1 TRBV7-2 NA NA TGTGCCAGCAGCTTAGTCGGTCCAGGGGCGCACAATGAGCAGTTCTTC CASSLVGPGAHNEQFF
TRBJ2-1 TRBV4-3 NA TRBD1 TGCGCCAGCAGCCAAGATGCGACAGGGGGCTTAGGTCCCCTTTACAATGAGCAGTTCTTC CASSQDATGGLGPLYNEQFF
TRBJ2-1 TRBV5-1 NA TRBD2 TGCGCCAGCAGCTTGCCGGCGGGAGGAGAATACAATGAGCAGTTCTTC CASSLPAGGEYNEQFF
TRBJ1-1 TRBV29-1 NA NA TGCAGCGTTCTAGGGGGTACTGAAGCTTTCTTT CSVLGGTEAFF
TRBJ2-2 TRBV11-3 NA TRBD2 TGTGCCAGCAGCTTAGATCTCTGGCGGGAGAAGACCGGGGAGCTGTTTTTT CASSLDLWREKTGELFF
TRBJ2-2 TRBV7-9 NA TRBD1 TGTGCCAGCACCCAGATGCCGGGACAGGGGGAGAACACCGGGGAGCTGTTTTTT CASTQMPGQGENTGELFF
TRBJ1-6 TRBV3-1/TRBV3-2 once TRBD1 TGTGCCAGCAGCCATAGACAGGGTCCCCTCAATTCACCCCTCCACTTT CASSHRQGPLNSPLHF
TRBJ1-5 TRBV19 NA NA TGTGCCAGTAGTAGGGACATCCCTCAGCCCCAGCATTTT CASSRDIPQPQHF
TRBJ2-7 TRBV6-2/TRBV6-3 NA TRBD2 TGTGCCAGCAGTCCCCAACCCCCGGGGGGAAAACGCTCCTACGAGCAGTACTTC CASSPQPPGGKRSYEQYF
TRBJ2-7 TRBV7-3 NA NA TGTGCCAGCAGCTTAAGGAGCGGGACAGGTCTGTACTTC CASSLRSGTGLYF
TRBJ1-6 TRBV4-1 once NA TGCGCCAGCAGCCAACCCTTGGCAGCTGGTAATTCACCCCTCCACTTT CASSQPLAAGNSPLHF
TRBJ1-1 TRBV7-9 NA NA TGTGCCAGCAGCCTCAACACTGAAGCTTTCTTT CASSLNTEAFF
TRBJ2-3 TRBV6-4 NA NA TGTGCCAGCAGTGATGAACTGGGTAGCACAGATACGCAGTATTTT CASSDELGSTDTQYF
TRBJ2-1 TRBV25-1 NA TRBD2 TGTGCCAGCAGTGTGGGGGGGGCCTACAATGAGCAGTTCTTC CASSVGGAYNEQFF
TRBJ2-3 TRBV19 NA NA TGTGCCACCGGGTCCCCCACCAGCACAGATACGCAGTATTTT CATGSPTSTDTQYF
TRBJ2-2 TRBV11-2 NA NA TGTGCCAGCAGCTTAGTCGTCACCGGGGAGCTGTTTTTT CASSLVVTGELFF
TRBJ2-2 TRBV3-1/TRBV3-2 NA NA TGTGCCAGCAGCTCCAGGGGAAGTACCGGGGAGCTGTTTTTT CASSSRGSTGELFF
TRBJ2-7 TRBV6-5 NA TRBD1 TGTGCCAGCAGTTTCAGGGGGCCGAGGTACGAGCAGTACTTC CASSFRGPRYEQYF
TRBJ1-6 TRBV30 NA NA TGTGCCTGGAGTGCCTCCTATAATTCACCCCTCCACTTT CAWSASYNSPLHF